The 26 T cell receptor beta chains in this list originate from one sample, sequenced in a study of blood T cell repertoires in COVID-19. Sequenced by immunoSEQ multiplex PCR; TCRdb stores in-frame clones only, minus some. The table lists about 26,000 clones, around 90% of them singletons, with under 2% in the top ten. Input material: peripheral blood. These receptors came from a woman aged 55-75 years with active COVID-19.

This chain uses TRBV5-1 with TRBJ2-1; 16 bases fit TRBD2. The germline CDR1 and CDR2 sequences are SGHRS and YFSETQ. J gave up 8 bases and V 7 bases, and 9 bases lay outside the gene matches. The length of the CDR3 is 16 residues. CDR3: CASGAGLAGGRDEQFF. The CDR3 DNA follows: TGCGCCAGCGGAGCGGGACTAGCGGGAGGGAGAGATGAGCAGTTCTTC. The variable domain in full, with the rest retrieved from reference TRBV5-1 and TRBJ2-1, is KAGVTQTPRYLIKTRGQQVTLSCSPISGHRSVSWYQQTPGQGLQFLFEYFSETQRNKGNFPGRFSGRQFSNSRSEMNVSTLELGDSALYLCASGAGLAGGRDEQFFGPGTRLTVL.

DNA of the CDR3: TGTGCCAGCTCACCCCGGGACTCCCCCTACAATGAGCAGTTCTTC. Translating gives CASSPRDSPYNEQFF. J is TRBJ2-1 and V is TRBV18, with D perhaps matching TRBD2 (6 bases). Germline CDR1 and CDR2: KGHSH and LQKENI. V was clipped by 3 bases and J by 2 bases, with 11 bases between them. The CDR3 runs 15 residues.

The rearrangement links TRBV5-1 to TRBJ2-1, with 8 nucleotides matching TRBD2. Trimming removed 4 bases from V and 5 bases from J; junction bases left unmatched: 11. The CDR3 consists of 16 residues. Per the germline V gene, CDR1 is SGHRS and CDR2 is YFSETQ. The CDR3 region is CASSPGGTSGNNEQFF. The CDR3 DNA is TGCGCCAGCAGCCCCGGGGGTACTAGCGGTAACAATGAGCAGTTCTTC.

The J gene is TRBJ1-3, the V gene TRBV5-1; no reliable D call. Trimming cost V 4 bases and J 6 bases, with 14 bases left between them. Germline V gene sequence: CDR1 SGHRS, CDR2 YFSETQ. The CDR3 consists of 14 residues. The CDR3 is CASSTSPEENTIYF. The DNA for the CDR3 is TGCGCCAGCAGCACATCACCAGAGGAAAACACCATATATTTT. The whole variable domain, filled in from reference TRBV5-1 and TRBJ1-3, reads KAGVTQTPRYLIKTRGQQVTLSCSPISGHRSVSWYQQTPGQGLQFLFEYFSETQRNKGNFPGRFSGRQFSNSRSEMNVSTLELGDSALYLCASSTSPEENTIYFGEGSWLTVV.

The gene calls are TRBV28 and TRBJ2-2, with a tentative D call TRBD1 (5 bases). This CDR3 has 13 residues. Germline CDR1 reads MDHEN; CDR2 reads SYDVKM. Trimming shortened V by 6 bases and J by 8 bases, and 13 bases separated the two germline ends. The CDR3 region is CASRTRAGGELFF. CDR3 bases: TGTGCCAGCAGGACTCGTGCAGGGGGGGAGCTGTTTTTT.

The gene calls are TRBV19 and TRBJ2-7, with TRBD2 matching 11 bases. V was pared by 5 bases and J by 0 bases, with 9 bases of the junction left unmatched. CDR3 length: 17 residues. Per germline, CDR1 LNHDA and CDR2 SQIVND (reference sequence). In DNA, the CDR3 is TGTGCCAGTAGTCGCGGACTAGCGGGCTTAAGCTCCTACGAGCAGTACTTC. Its protein product is CASSRGLAGLSSYEQYF. Supplemented by reference TRBV19 and TRBJ2-7, the full variable domain reads DGGITQSPKYLFRKEGQNVTLSCEQNLNHDAMYWYRQDPGQGLRLIYYSQIVNDFQKGDIAEGYSVSREKKESFPLTVTSAQKNPTAFYLCASSRGLAGLSSYEQYFGPGTRLTVT.

This clone was detected only once. The chain links TRBV11-2 to TRBJ2-1; TRBD1 matches at 7 bases. The CDR3 runs to 13 residues. CDR1 and CDR2 (germline): SGHAT, FQNNGV. V shed 2 bases and J 10 bases; nucleotides not matched to a gene: 5. The CDR3 loop reads CASSLSVRGEQFF. The DNA of the CDR3 is TGTGCCAGCAGCTTATCGGTCAGGGGGGAGCAGTTCTTC.

This rearrangement joins TRBV5-4 to TRBJ1-1; TRBD1 agrees at 7 bases. V dropped 9 bases and J dropped 5; count of bases not matched to a gene: 13. This CDR3 has 14 amino acids. Germline CDR1 and CDR2: SGHNT and YYREEE (reference sequence). CDR3 sequence (DNA): TGTGCCATCCAGGGGGGATACCCGGGGACTGAAGCTTTCTTT. It translates to CAIQGGYPGTEAFF.

V gene TRBV6-5 combines with J gene TRBJ2-7; 8 bases are shared with TRBD2. V was clipped by 6 bases and J by 0 bases; unmatched bases: 4. The CDR3 has 14 amino acids. Germline V gene lookup returns CDR1 MNHEY and CDR2 SVGAGI. As DNA, the CDR3 is TGTGCCAGCAGGGGACTAGGCGGCTCCTACGAGCAGTACTTC. It yields the protein CASRGLGGSYEQYF.

The chain recombines TRBV7-8 with TRBJ2-3; 10 nucleotides agree with TRBD2. This CDR3 is built from 19 residues. Trimming cost V 5 bases and J 6 bases; bases outside gene matches: 20. Germline V gene lookup returns CDR1 SGHVS and CDR2 FQNEAQ. The CDR3 protein is CASSPSSPSLAGAGDTQYF. In DNA form, the CDR3 reads TGTGCCAGCAGCCCCAGTAGTCCATCGCTAGCGGGAGCTGGTGATACGCAGTATTTT.

The chain carries TRBV4-1 and TRBJ2-5; TRBD2 is a possible D gene (6 bases). Germline V gene lookup returns CDR1 MGHRA and CDR2 YSYEKL. V was pared by 4 bases and J by 4 bases, with 10 bases between. The CDR3 is 13 amino acids. The CDR3 is CASSRLVGETQYF. The CDR3 region has the DNA TGCGCCAGCAGCCGACTAGTTGGAGAGACCCAGTACTTC.

The chain has TRBV28 and TRBJ2-5; D possibly corresponds to TRBD1 (5 bases). CDR1 and CDR2 (germline): MDHEN, SYDVKM. Trimming shortened V by 6 bases and J by 2 bases, and 10 bases separated the two germline ends. The CDR3 has 13 amino acids. CDR3 loop: CASSWGLQETQYF. In DNA, the CDR3 is TGTGCCAGCAGCTGGGGCCTACAAGAGACCCAGTACTTC.

Comments on this clone: A read error may produce the germline difference seen at one junction end. This chain links TRBV3-1 (or the pseudogene TRBV3-2) with TRBJ2-7, with a weak D call TRBD2 (6 bases). CDR1 and CDR2 (germline): LGHDT, YNNKEL (reference sequence). The CDR3 contains 11 residues. The CDR3 is CASSQGGTLDF. DNA for the CDR3: TGTGCCAGCAGCCAAGGCGGGACCCTCGACTTC.

Only one count was recorded for this clone. The genes are TRBV28 and TRBJ2-5; 7 nucleotides align to TRBD1. V trimming: 6 bases; J trimming: 2 bases; junction bases outside the gene matches: 3. In germline, CDR1 is MDHEN, CDR2 SYDVKM. The CDR3 has 13 amino acids. The CDR3 loop is CASRRQGQETQYF. The CDR3 region has the DNA TGTGCCAGCAGGCGACAGGGTCAAGAGACCCAGTACTTC.

CDR3 in amino acids: CASSQRQGAGEQYF. CDR3 nucleotide sequence: TGCGCCAGCAGCCAACGACAGGGGGCAGGGGAGCAGTACTTC. The V call is TRBV4-1, the J call TRBJ2-7, with 10 bases aligning to TRBD1. Germline V gene data show CDR1 as MGHRA and CDR2 as YSYEKL. This CDR3 region has 14 residues. After removal of 2 bases from V and 7 bases from J, the junction contained 5 bases not matched to a gene.

The table lists this clone with a count of one. V is TRBV18 and J is TRBJ2-7, with a weak D call TRBD1 (5 bases). The germline V and J ends were trimmed by 2 bases and 2 bases, with 10 bases remaining between them. Germline V gene sequence: CDR1 KGHSH, CDR2 LQKENI. There are 14 residues in the CDR3. In DNA, the CDR3 is TGTGCCAGCTCACCAGAAGACAGACCCTACGAGCAGTACTTC. This gives the protein CASSPEDRPYEQYF.

V is TRBV29-1 and J is TRBJ2-3; 10 bases match TRBD1. Germline loops: CDR1 SQVTM, CDR2 ANQGSEA. CDR3 length equals 13 residues. The CDR3 is CSGTMGQGNTQYF. In nucleotides, the CDR3 is TGCAGTGGAACGATGGGACAGGGGAATACGCAGTATTTT.

The rearrangement uses TRBV19 and TRBJ2-7; 8 bases align to TRBD1. Trimming removed 7 bases from V and 4 bases from J; junction bases left unmatched: 9. The CDR3 length is 14 residues. Germline CDR1 is LNHDA and CDR2 is SQIVND (reference sequence). The CDR3 loop is CASNAGRGRYEQYF. The CDR3 DNA is TGTGCCAGTAATGCGGGCAGGGGGCGATACGAGCAGTACTTC.

This sequence joins TRBV28 and TRBJ2-3; 7 positions agree with TRBD1. V was pared by 5 bases and J by 3 bases, with 8 bases of the junction left unmatched. Germline CDR1 MDHEN, CDR2 SYDVKM. The CDR3 totals 15 residues. The CDR3 DNA sequence: TGTGCCAGCAGTCAGGACAGGATTTGGACAGATACGCAGTATTTT. Residues: CASSQDRIWTDTQYF.

The chain uses TRBV7-9 and TRBJ1-4; D is uncertain. V lost 7 bases and J lost 7, with 13 bases in between. The CDR3 extends over 13 amino acids. Germline CDR1 reads SEHNR; CDR2 reads FQNEAQ (reference sequence). The CDR3 is CASTHQAGEKLFF. CDR3 nucleotide sequence: TGTGCCAGCACCCACCAGGCGGGTGAAAAACTGTTTTTT.

This clone was detected a few times. The V call is TRBV11-2, the J call TRBJ1-6; 7 nucleotides align to TRBD1. Germline values: CDR1 SGHAT, CDR2 FQNNGV. The trim removed 6 bases at V and 3 bases at J, leaving 14 bases unmatched. The CDR3 runs to 18 residues. CDR3 sequence reads: CASRSNFGQADYNSPLHF. The CDR3 DNA sequence: TGTGCCAGCAGGTCTAATTTCGGACAGGCAGACTATAATTCACCCCTCCACTTT.

V is TRBV25-1 and J is TRBJ1-1; D not certain. CDR3 size: 11 residues. Deletions cut 1 base from V and 11 bases from J, with 8 bases between. Per germline, CDR1 MGHDK and CDR2 SYGVNS. The CDR3: CASSESRRAFF. CDR3 DNA: TGTGCCAGCAGTGAATCGAGGAGGGCTTTCTTT.

This chain links TRBV28 with TRBJ2-7; 7 bases align to TRBD1. J lost 6 bases, V lost 11 bases, and 19 bases had no gene match. This CDR3 is 15 amino acids long. Germline-derived CDR1 and CDR2 are MDHEN and SYDVKM. The CDR3 DNA sequence: TGTGCCTCCCACCCCTTGAGGCAGGGGGTAGCCGAGCAGTACTTC. Amino acids: CASHPLRQGVAEQYF.

The rearrangement uses TRBV4-2 and TRBJ2-7, with 7 bases that match TRBD2. Germline V gives CDR1 LGHNA, CDR2 YNFKEQ. V was clipped by 1 base and J by 0 bases; unmatched bases: 12. The CDR3 spans 18 residues. CDR3 protein: CASSQVALSGAHSYEQYF. For the CDR3, the DNA is TGTGCCAGCAGCCAAGTTGCTTTGAGCGGGGCCCACTCCTACGAGCAGTACTTC.

The J gene is TRBJ2-7, the V gene TRBV7-9; TRBD1 matches 10 bases. CDR3 length: 15 residues. Germline CDR1 is SEHNR and CDR2 is FQNEAQ (reference sequence). Trimming cost V 5 bases and J 9 bases; bases outside gene matches: 13. The CDR3 is CASSLTDRGDWVQYF. CDR3 coding DNA: TGTGCCAGCAGCCTGACGGACAGGGGGGACTGGGTGCAGTACTTC.

The V call is TRBV18, the J call TRBJ2-5; 7 bases agree with TRBD1. V trimming: 5 bases; J trimming: 3 bases; junction bases outside the gene matches: 6. This CDR3 has 14 amino acids. Germline V gene lookup returns CDR1 KGHSH and CDR2 LQKENI. The CDR3 loop is CASSTRDSKETQYF. DNA of the CDR3: TGTGCCAGCTCAACCCGGGACAGTAAAGAGACCCAGTACTTC.